This entry concerns a single T cell receptor (beta chain). Its antigen is not known. Per the germline V gene, CDR1 is SGHRS and CDR2 is YFSETQ. Trimming took 0 bases from V and 10 from J, leaving 14 bases between them. The CDR3 spans 15 residues. The PCR used 60 Vbeta and 13 Jbeta primers. Using immunoSEQ multiplex PCR, the repertoire was profiled, and TCRdb retains in-frame clones only, with some absent. The repertoire has 150,000 to 200,000 clones, 65% to 75% of them found once; the top ten carry 2% to 3%. This entry comes from a study of cytomegalovirus exposure and HLA in healthy donors. Study-wide results and caveats: Association of a missense DCLRE1C variant with TCR beta V- and J-gene trimming was reported in a later analysis. There were some V segments, including TRBV6-2 and TRBV6-3, excluded as indistinguishable.

Sequenced: PBMCs. The clonotype comes from a human donor in good health. The chain has TRBV5-1 and TRBJ1-6; a possible D gene is TRBD1 (5 bases). The chain's CDR3 is CASSLAGMVGSPLHF. CDR3 bases: TGCGCCAGCAGCTTGGCAGGGATGGTCGGCTCACCCCTCCACTTT.